This T cell receptor (beta chain) was identified in a study of blood T cell repertoires in COVID-19 (dated by TCRdb to the early 2020s). Turning to the overall study: Samples from collaborators originated in the United States, Italy and Spain and spanned both the acute and convalescent phases of COVID-19. The prospective study material was composed of cDNA or gDNA derived from T cells, B-cell-depleted T cells, or PBMCs. Subjects who had been exposed to COVID-19, were actively infected with it, or had recovered from it provided the deeply sampled blood TCRbeta repertoires that made up the dataset. The repertoires were released in a freely available public database meant as a resource for research on the immune response to SARS-CoV-2. The samples were drawn from the first 160 participants of the ongoing ImmuneRACE study and from 950 to 1,500 subjects provided by 6 global collaborators. A de-identified subject ID, COVID-19 status, age in years and sex were almost always included in the sample metadata. HLA class I and class II types, where available, came from metadata supplied by the sample provider rather than from assay-based typing. Results the study describes overall, beyond this receptor: Clinical and demographic metadata were provided uncurated, with the amount varying by source and participant.

In Seattle, one collaborating source enrolled patients while the infection was active and tracked those patients longitudinally over the course of disease. Whole blood was collected in K2EDTA tubes by collaborating institutions according to the institutions' own protocols. For TCRbeta analysis, collaborators shipped samples as frozen whole blood, isolated PBMCs, or DNA extracted from either of those sample types. The germline V gene (reference sequence) provides CDR1 LGHDT and CDR2 YNNKEL. The CDR3 contains 16 residues, cysteine and phenylalanine counted. Just CDR3 DNA is preserved here, 48 bases in frame from base 1. Trimming removed 0 bases from V and 5 bases from J, leaving 16 bases between the germline ends. TCRbeta CDR3 regions were amplified from genomic DNA by means of the immunoSEQ Assay, a bias-controlled multiplex PCR. The original pipeline was this. The number of nucleated cells in each sample was estimated by amplification of reference gene primers within the assay. To quantify the absolute abundance of each unique TCRbeta CDR3 rearrangement, sequence reads were collapsed and filtered. Productive Simpson clonality was computed per sample as the square root of Simpson's diversity index over productive rearrangements. The immuneACCESS repertoire file appears here via TCRdb, limited to in-frame rearrangements. These files lack a portion of the clones; in checked studies, under half of the deficit traces to unresolved V genes, and the cause of the others is not known. The V and J calls and clone size are taken from that table; D and trimming were inferred from the DNA. Present in this sample are under 150,000 clones, 90% of which were seen just once. Approximately 5% of the sample belongs to the ten largest clones.

Worth noting for this clone: It lacks a known antigen. Per-base quality was not reported, and no clone a single base away is much larger than it.

The source material was peripheral blood. Recombination linked TRBV3-1 (or the pseudogene TRBV3-2) to TRBJ2-5, with TRBD1 perhaps the D gene, on 7 matching bases. This receptor was obtained from a man aged 55 to 70 with COVID-19, enrolled during active disease. The sequence in DNA is TGTGCCAGCAGCCAAGATGGCGCAGGGGGGAGGGAGACCCAGTACTTC. This is translated as CASSQDGAGGRETQYF.